These 30 T cell receptor beta chains were all obtained from the same sample, sequenced in a study of T cells after yellow fever vaccination. TCRdb analysed the 5' RACE reads with MiXCR anew, one entry per CDR3 protein. The sample lists approximately 12,000 distinct CDR3 sequences, more than 4.5% occurring once. The sequenced sample was PBMCs, either bulk or a sorted T-cell subset (CD4+, CD8+, memory, or dextramer-sorted; not recorded which), obtained 45 days after the yellow fever booster vaccination. The receptors shown here come from a man aged 25 to 40 who received the YFV17D yellow fever vaccine.

This clonotype was counted many times. This sequence joins TRBV20-1 and TRBJ2-1; 9 nucleotides align to TRBD2. Trimming removed 6 bases from V and 2 bases from J; junction bases left unmatched: 2. Germline lookup yields CDR1 DFQATT and CDR2 SNEGSKA (reference sequence). This CDR3 is 13 amino acids long. DNA of the CDR3: TGCAGTGCAGTAGCGGGAGCCTACAATGAGCAGTTCTTC. It specifies CSAVAGAYNEQFF.

This clonotype was detected many times. This rearrangement joins TRBV20-1 to TRBJ1-5; D gene unclear. Deletions cut 3 bases from V and 3 bases from J, with 3 bases between. Germline CDR1 reads DFQATT; CDR2 reads SNEGSKA (reference sequence). The CDR3 extends over 11 amino acids. CDR3 sequence reads: CSASFNQPQHF. CDR3 DNA sequence: TGCAGTGCTAGTTTCAATCAGCCCCAGCATTTT.

This clonotype was found many times. The chain joins TRBV6-2 or TRBV6-3 to TRBJ2-5; 8 nucleotides agree with TRBD2. CDR3 length: 18 amino acids. With V trimmed by 4 bases and J by 4 bases, 17 bases remained unmatched. CDR1 MNHEY and CDR2 SVGEGT come from the germline V gene. The CDR3 loop is CASSWGTSGSRLLETQYF. The CDR3 bases are TGTGCCAGCAGTTGGGGTACAAGCGGGAGCCGACTGTTAGAGACCCAGTACTTC.

This clonotype is deemed medium-sized. This chain joins TRBV27 and TRBJ2-3, with D perhaps TRBD2 (5 bases). CDR1 is MNHEY, CDR2 SMNVEV, per germline (reference sequence). V lost 2 bases and J lost 0, with 6 bases in between. This CDR3 spans 14 amino acids. The CDR3 DNA sequence: TGTGCCAGCAGTTTACTAGCTAGCACAGATACGCAGTATTTT. It specifies CASSLLASTDTQYF.

This clonotype appeared many times. The chain employs TRBV14 and TRBJ1-6; no clear D gene. This CDR3 comprises 12 residues. Per the germline V gene, CDR1 is SGHDN and CDR2 is FVKESK. Trimming cost V 1 base and J 9 bases, with 4 bases left between them. The DNA of the CDR3 is TGTGCCAGCAGCCAAGTGGGTTCACCCCTCCACTTT. This translates into CASSQVGSPLHF.

This clonotype was counted ten times or more. The gene calls are TRBV7-2 and TRBJ2-6, with 9 bases identical to TRBD1. The CDR3 loop spans 16 amino acids. V dropped 5 bases and J dropped 0; count of bases not matched to a gene: 2. CDR1 is SGHTA and CDR2 is FQGNSA in the germline V gene. CDR3: CASSVTGGSGANVLTF. The CDR3 DNA is TGTGCCAGCAGCGTGACAGGGGGCTCTGGGGCCAACGTCCTGACTTTC.

This clonotype occurred many times. The V call is TRBV7-9, the J call TRBJ1-1; D is perhaps TRBD1 (6 bases). The germline CDR1 and CDR2 sequences are SEHNR and FQNEAQ (reference sequence). With 2 bases removed from V and 1 base from J, the gap between germline ends came to 17 bases. The CDR3 spans 17 residues. The CDR3 protein is CASSLIGRQGWNTEAFF. The CDR3 DNA sequence: TGTGCCAGCAGCTTAATCGGAAGGCAGGGGTGGAACACTGAAGCTTTCTTT.

In its sample, this clonotype was seen many times. CDR3: CASSLDRFQETQYF. The CDR3 DNA is TGTGCCAGCAGCTTAGACAGGTTCCAAGAGACCCAGTACTTC. V gene TRBV7-2 combines with J gene TRBJ2-5; tentative D call: TRBD1 (5 bases). Germline CDR1 is SGHTA and CDR2 is FQGNSA. CDR3 length equals 14 residues. V was pared by 1 base and J by 1 base, with 7 bases between. Using reference TRBV7-2 and TRBJ2-5 for the parts outside the CDR3, the full variable domain is GAGVSQSPSNKVTEKGKDVELRCDPISGHTALYWYRQSLGQGLEFLIYFQGNSAPDKSGLPSDRFSAERTGGSVSTLTIQRTQQEDSAVYLCASSLDRFQETQYFGPGTRLLVL.

This clonotype was seen at least ten times. The chain has TRBV5-1 and TRBJ1-1, with 8 bases identical to TRBD1. The CDR3 is 15 amino acids. J lost 4 bases, V lost 2 bases, and 7 bases had no gene match. CDR1 and CDR2 from the germline V gene are SGHRS and YFSETQ. The CDR3 nucleotides are TGCGCCAGCAGCTTCCAGGGGGCGAGGAGCACTGAAGCTTTCTTT. It specifies CASSFQGARSTEAFF.

This clonotype was observed at least ten times. The chain joins TRBV11-2 to TRBJ2-1, with 10 nucleotides matching TRBD2. The CDR3 length is 15 residues. Germline CDR1 is SGHAT and CDR2 is FQNNGV. J lost 6 bases, V lost 4 bases, and 6 bases had no gene match. CDR3 DNA sequence: TGTGCCAGCAGCTCGAGAGCGGGAGGGCCCAATGAGCAGTTCTTC. It codes for CASSSRAGGPNEQFF.

In its sample, this clonotype was seen many times. The chain couples TRBV6-5 to TRBJ2-1; 8 nucleotides agree with TRBD2. The CDR3 runs 16 residues. Trimming took 2 bases from V and 1 from J; bases not matched to a gene: 4. CDR1 and CDR2 from the germline V gene are MNHEY and SVGAGI. The chain's CDR3 is CASSYPGGVSYNEQFF. Written as DNA, the CDR3 is TGTGCCAGCAGTTACCCCGGGGGGGTTTCCTACAATGAGCAGTTCTTC.

In its sample, this clonotype was seen many times. V and J are TRBV5-1 and TRBJ2-1, with 11 bases matching TRBD2. V was pared by 4 bases and J by 4 bases, with 4 bases of the junction left unmatched. The V gene's germline CDR1 is SGHRS and CDR2 YFSETQ. The CDR3 has 15 amino acids. The CDR3 DNA sequence: TGCGCCAGCAGCGTAGCGGGAGGGGGTTACAATGAGCAGTTCTTC. This translates into CASSVAGGGYNEQFF.

The table lists this clonotype with many counts. The chain couples TRBV4-3 to TRBJ2-2; D call uncertain. CDR3 length equals 14 residues. Germline V CDR1 and CDR2: LGHNA, YSLEER. V lost 3 bases and J 6 bases, leaving 11 bases between the germline ends. This CDR3 is CASSHHGRPGELFF. For the CDR3, the DNA is TGCGCCAGCAGCCACCACGGACGCCCCGGGGAGCTGTTTTTT.

This clonotype was counted ten times or more. The rearrangement uses TRBV12-3 or TRBV12-4 and TRBJ2-7; no reliable D call. Deletions cut 0 bases from V and 7 bases from J, with 10 bases between. This CDR3 is built from 13 residues. Here the CDR3 DNA reads TGTGCCAGCAGTTTAGCAGTGTTTCAGGAGCAGTACTTC. Amino acids: CASSLAVFQEQYF.

This clonotype was found many times. This CDR3 reads CATSLDRGDYEQYF. In nucleotides, the CDR3 is TGTGCCACCAGCCTGGACAGGGGCGATTACGAGCAGTACTTC. This rearrangement joins TRBV15 to TRBJ2-7; 9 bases fit TRBD1. This CDR3 comprises 14 residues. J lost 4 bases, V lost 5 bases, and 6 bases had no gene match. From germline, CDR1 is LNHNV and CDR2 YYDKDF (reference sequence).

In this sample, this clonotype turned up many times. The chain recombines TRBV12-3 or TRBV12-4 with TRBJ2-1; 11 nucleotides agree with TRBD2. The junction had 5 bases not matched to a gene; V was cut back by 6 bases and J by 4 bases. The CDR3 has 15 amino acids. For the CDR3, the DNA is TGTGCCAGCAGAATCAGACTAGCGGGGTACAATGAGCAGTTCTTC. As protein: CASRIRLAGYNEQFF.

This clonotype was counted many times. The rearrangement uses TRBV20-1 and TRBJ2-4; unclear D gene. Trimming took 5 bases from V and 4 from J, leaving 12 bases between them. Germline assignment: CDR1 DFQATT and CDR2 SNEGSKA (reference sequence). This CDR3 region has 13 residues. Written as DNA, the CDR3 is TGCAGTGCTGCCTGGGTCCGGAAAAACATTCAGTACTTC. It specifies CSAAWVRKNIQYF.

This clonotype occurred many times. The chain recombines TRBV12-3 or TRBV12-4 with TRBJ2-7; D is possibly TRBD2 (5 bases). Trimming stripped 2 bases from V and 3 bases from J, with 11 bases between. CDR3 size: 14 residues. The DNA of the CDR3 is TGTGCCAGCAGTTTATCGACGGGGAACTACGAGCAGTACTTC. Translated, it gives CASSLSTGNYEQYF.

The sample holds many counts of this clonotype. V is TRBV20-1 and J is TRBJ2-7; 8 nucleotides match TRBD2. Per the germline V gene, CDR1 is DFQATT and CDR2 is SNEGSKA (reference sequence). With V trimmed by 6 bases and J by 2 bases, 6 bases remained unmatched. CDR3 length: 13 residues. The CDR3, as DNA: TGCAGTGCCCGACATAGCGGGGCCTACGAGCAGTACTTC. This encodes CSARHSGAYEQYF.

This clonotype was seen ten or more times. The rearrangement joins TRBV7-2 to TRBJ2-1; D unclear. This CDR3 spans 15 amino acids. Trimming stripped 0 bases from V and 0 bases from J, with 6 bases between. Germline values: CDR1 SGHTA, CDR2 FQGNSA. The DNA of the CDR3 is TGTGCCAGCAGCTTAGCTGCTAGCTCCTACAATGAGCAGTTCTTC. This encodes CASSLAASSYNEQFF.

This clonotype was observed at least ten times. This chain connects TRBV7-2 to TRBJ2-3; 8 bases line up with TRBD2. This CDR3 has 14 residues. Unmatched junction bases numbered 4, after V lost 2 bases and J lost 6 bases. In germline, CDR1 is SGHTA, CDR2 FQGNSA. The CDR3 region has the DNA TGTGCCAGCAGCTTAACGGGAGGGGTGGATACGCAGTATTTT. Its protein is CASSLTGGVDTQYF.

In its sample, this clonotype was seen many times. The chain links TRBV7-9 to TRBJ2-1; D is unclear. V dropped 3 bases and J dropped 11 bases, with 8 bases sitting between them. This CDR3 spans 11 amino acids. Per germline, CDR1 SEHNR and CDR2 FQNEAQ (reference sequence). The CDR3 spells CASSFETQQFF. The CDR3 DNA is TGTGCCAGCAGCTTCGAGACGCAGCAGTTCTTC.

This clonotype was found many times. One end of the junction varies from germline; a read error may be responsible. V and J are TRBV7-8 and TRBJ2-7, with a tentative D call TRBD2 (6 bases). This CDR3 has 13 amino acids. Germline CDR1 reads SGHVS; CDR2 reads FQNEAQ. The CDR3 loop reads CASSLAWGHEQYF. The CDR3 coding sequence is TGTGCCAGCAGCCTAGCGTGGGGCCACGAGCAGTACTTC.

This clonotype was found many times. V usage is TRBV18 and J usage is TRBJ2-1; D gene uncertain. V was cut by 6 bases and J by 4 bases, with 19 bases left in between. Germline loops: CDR1 KGHSH, CDR2 LQKENI. This CDR3 spans 16 amino acids. As DNA, the CDR3 is TGTGCCAGCTCCCTTTCCGAAGAGAACGGGTACAATGAGCAGTTCTTC. It yields the protein CASSLSEENGYNEQFF.

This clonotype has a count of ten or more. The CDR3 region is CASSHLKDRVKETQYF. The CDR3 coding sequence is TGTGCCAGCAGCCATCTCAAAGACAGGGTAAAAGAGACCCAGTACTTC. V and J are TRBV7-3 and TRBJ2-5; 7 bases line up with TRBD1. The CDR3 has 16 amino acids. V trimming: 5 bases; J trimming: 3 bases; junction bases outside the gene matches: 12. Germline V gene data show CDR1 as SGHTA and CDR2 as FQGTGA.

This clonotype was seen only a few times. The gene calls are TRBV7-6 and TRBJ2-5, with TRBD2 identical over 12 bases. Germline-derived CDR1 and CDR2 are SGHVS and FNYEAQ. CDR3 length: 16 residues. The junction had 1 base not matched to a gene; V was cut back by 0 bases and J by 2 bases. Here the CDR3 DNA reads TGTGCCAGCAGCTTAGCCGGACTAGCGGGACAAGAGACCCAGTACTTC. Amino acid sequence: CASSLAGLAGQETQYF.

The table lists this clonotype with many counts. The rearrangement uses TRBV9 and TRBJ2-4; D is perhaps TRBD1 or TRBD2 (7 bases each). The CDR3 has 14 amino acids. Per germline, CDR1 SGDLS and CDR2 YYNGEE. With 1 base removed from V and 10 bases from J, the gap between germline ends came to 15 bases. The CDR3 bases are TGTGCCAGCAGCGTAACAGGGGAGGGTCAAATTCAGTACTTC. Its protein is CASSVTGEGQIQYF.

This clonotype is labeled medium-sized. V is TRBV11-2 and J is TRBJ1-4; no clear D gene. With 4 bases removed from V and 8 bases from J, the gap between germline ends came to 8 bases. Looked up from germline, CDR1 is SGHAT and CDR2 is FQNNGV. This CDR3 is built from 12 residues. CDR3: CASSSLGEKLFF. The CDR3 nucleotides are TGTGCCAGCAGCTCCCTTGGCGAAAAACTGTTTTTT. Full variable domain (rest looked up from reference TRBV11-2 and TRBJ1-4): EAGVAQSPRYKIIEKRQSVAFWCNPISGHATLYWYQQILGQGPKLLIQFQNNGVVDDSQLPKDRFSAERLKGVDSTLKIQPAKLEDSAVYLCASSSLGEKLFFGSGTQLSVL.

Many counts were recorded for this clonotype. This chain connects TRBV9 to TRBJ2-3; 8 bases are a match to TRBD1. This CDR3 is 15 amino acids long. V was clipped by 0 bases and J by 5 bases; unmatched bases: 5. Germline CDR1 and CDR2: SGDLS and YYNGEE. The CDR3 sequence is CASSVGTGNRDTQYF. As DNA, the CDR3 is TGTGCCAGCAGCGTAGGGACAGGGAATCGAGATACGCAGTATTTT. The full variable domain, in which reference TRBV9 and TRBJ2-3 provide the parts outside the CDR3, is DSGVTQTPKHLITATGQRVTLRCSPRSGDLSVYWYQQSLDQGLQFLIQYYNGEERAKGNILERFSAQQFPDLHSELNLSSLELGDSALYFCASSVGTGNRDTQYFGPGTRLTVL.

This clonotype was counted many times. V is TRBV7-2 and J is TRBJ2-5; the D is unclear. This CDR3 region has 13 residues. The germline V gene encodes CDR1 SGHTA and CDR2 FQGNSA. The germline V and J ends were trimmed by 5 bases and 5 bases, with 12 bases remaining between them. This CDR3 is CASSPGRLETQYF. Written as DNA, the CDR3 is TGTGCCAGCAGCCCAGGACGGCTTGAGACCCAGTACTTC.